Reported below is one T cell receptor beta chain. This entry is derived from a study of blood T cell repertoires in COVID-19. Study-wide context: Researchers got acute and convalescent COVID-19 samples from the United States, Italy and Spain. The analysed material was cDNA or gDNA that came from T cells, B-cell-depleted T cells, or PBMCs.

Clones were read by immunoSEQ multiplex PCR, and TCRdb kept only the in-frame ones, dropping some. The table includes some 100,000 clones, around 85% detected once. The length of the CDR3 is 15 residues. V lost 6 bases to trimming and J lost 9 bases; unmatched junction nucleotides: 7. Germline CDR1 is MNHEY and CDR2 is SVGAGI. Participant ages covered roughly 18 to 89 years across 24 US areas. Cohorts were determined from participant-reported clinical history. The sequencing input was PBMCs or T cells enriched from blood (not recorded which). The sequence was collected from a woman between 50 and 59 years old who had recovered from COVID-19. This chain connects TRBV6-5 to TRBJ2-1; TRBD2 matches at 14 bases. The CDR3 loop is CASSPGLAGAGEQFF. In nucleotides, the CDR3 is TGTGCCAGCAGCCCGGGACTAGCGGGAGCGGGTGAGCAGTTCTTC.